A single T cell receptor beta chain is shown here with its context. Its antigen remains unidentified. Trimming took 4 bases from V and 8 from J, leaving 17 bases between them. CDR3 length equals 15 residues. Germline V gene data show CDR1 as MGHDK and CDR2 as SYGVNS. Though nominally healthy at sampling, donors likely had unrecorded immune exposures. The primer mix had 60 Vbeta and 13 Jbeta primers. Only in-frame clones appear in the TCRdb table, and some are missing; sequencing was by immunoSEQ multiplex PCR. The table shows around 120,000 clones, with about 72% occurring only once. The data were obtained in a study of cytomegalovirus exposure and HLA in healthy donors. Regarding the study as a whole: A further, later analysis showed that HLA-associated TCR beta chains (compared with equally common others) were more clonally expanded. The study found most TCR sequences rare, yet found some public TCRs in many donors.

Material for sequencing was PBMCs. The receptor was derived from a man aged 50-59 years in good health and CMV-seropositive. V gene TRBV25-1 combines with J gene TRBJ1-4; a weak D match, TRBD1 (5 bases). CDR3 DNA: TGTGCCAGCAGTGTACGGACACTTCGAGGAGAAAAACTGTTTTTT. Protein sequence: CASSVRTLRGEKLFF.